These 16 T cell receptor beta chains were all obtained from the same sample, sequenced in a study of T cells of healthy individuals. TCRdb called the 5' RACE reads again in MiXCR, with one record for every CDR3 protein. The table shows about 63,000 distinct CDR3 sequences, with 15% to 20% occurring only once. The receptors here all came from a human donor in good health.

J is TRBJ2-2 and V is TRBV20-1, with 10 bases aligning to TRBD1. V lost 4 bases to trimming and J lost 1 base; unmatched junction nucleotides: 3. Germline CDR1 reads DFQATT; CDR2 reads SNEGSKA (reference sequence). This CDR3 spans 15 amino acids. CDR3 DNA: TGCAGTGCTATCGGGGACAGGGGGAACACCGGGGAGCTGTTTTTT. It is translated as CSAIGDRGNTGELFF.

This clonotype was found many times. This sequence joins TRBV3-1 and TRBJ1-3; tentatively, D is TRBD1 (5 bases). Between the trimmed V and J ends, which lost 0 bases and 7 bases, there was a span of 13 bases. The CDR3 has 15 amino acids. Germline V gives CDR1 LGHDT, CDR2 YNNKEL (reference sequence). The CDR3 nucleotides read TGTGCCAGCAGCCAAGAAACAGGTTTACGGAACACCATATATTTT. It codes for CASSQETGLRNTIYF.

The gene calls are TRBV20-1 and TRBJ2-7; 9 bases fit TRBD1. The J segment lost 2 bases and the V segment lost 4 bases, leaving 6 bases of the junction unmatched. The CDR3 has 14 residues. The V gene's germline CDR1 is DFQATT and CDR2 SNEGSKA (reference sequence). The CDR3 is CSATPGTGTYEQYF. The CDR3 DNA reads as TGCAGTGCTACGCCCGGGACAGGGACCTACGAGCAGTACTTC.

The V call is TRBV5-5, the J call TRBJ1-6; D is unresolved. Between the trimmed V and J ends, which lost 1 base and 2 bases, there was a span of 7 bases. The CDR3 sequence is 15 residues long. The V gene's germline CDR1 is SGHKS and CDR2 YYEKEE (reference sequence). CDR3 in amino acids: CASSLQGTYNSPLHF. The CDR3 region has the DNA TGTGCCAGCAGCTTGCAAGGAACCTATAATTCACCCCTCCACTTT.

The chain carries TRBV7-9 and TRBJ2-1; 9 nucleotides agree with TRBD1. The length of the CDR3 is 15 residues. From germline, CDR1 is SEHNR and CDR2 FQNEAQ (reference sequence). J was trimmed by 4 bases and V by 8 bases; bases with no gene match: 9. For the CDR3, the DNA is TGTGCCAGCCCCGTGGGACAGGGTGGATACAATGAGCAGTTCTTC. Protein: CASPVGQGGYNEQFF.

The chain combines TRBV5-1 with TRBJ2-2; 8 positions match TRBD2. Germline CDR1 and CDR2: SGHRS and YFSETQ. This CDR3 has 17 amino acids. The ends lost 2 bases at V and 0 bases at J; junction bases unmatched: 6. CDR3 DNA sequence: TGCGCCAGCAGCTTCCGGGGGGGACCAACGAACACCGGGGAGCTGTTTTTT. Amino acids: CASSFRGGPTNTGELFF.

The chain links TRBV4-3 to TRBJ2-7; TRBD2 matches at 14 bases. Germline V CDR1 and CDR2: LGHNA, YSLEER. The ends lost 0 bases at V and 4 bases at J; junction bases unmatched: 5. The CDR3 is 17 residues long. The CDR3 sequence: CASSQEGLAGGSYEQYF. CDR3 coding DNA: TGCGCCAGCAGCCAAGAAGGACTAGCGGGAGGTAGTTACGAGCAGTACTTC.

This clonotype was counted many times. This chain joins TRBV4-3 and TRBJ1-6; D possibly corresponds to TRBD1 (5 bases). Per the germline V gene, CDR1 is LGHNA and CDR2 is YSLEER. The V end lost 4 bases, the J end lost 7 bases, and 17 bases lay between the germline ends. There are 16 residues in the CDR3. The CDR3 here is CASSRPGDGRNSPLHF. For the CDR3, the DNA is TGCGCCAGCAGCCGCCCGGGGGACGGAAGAAATTCACCCCTCCACTTT.

This clonotype was observed many times. The genes are TRBV14 and TRBJ2-1; D is possibly TRBD1 (6 bases). The V gene lost 1 base and the J gene lost 9 bases, with 10 bases spanning the gap. The germline V gene encodes CDR1 SGHDN and CDR2 FVKESK. The CDR3 contains 13 residues. The CDR3 DNA reads as TGTGCCAGCAGCCAAGTATTAGGGGGTGAGCAGTTCTTC. It encodes CASSQVLGGEQFF.

This clonotype was seen more than once but under ten times. This chain's CDR3 is CASRRDNTGELFF. CDR3 DNA: TGTGCCAGCAGACGGGACAACACCGGGGAGCTGTTTTTT. The V and J genes are TRBV2 and TRBJ2-2; D is perhaps TRBD1 or TRBD2 (5 bases each). The CDR3 loop spans 13 amino acids. Germline V lookup: CDR1 SNHLY, CDR2 FYNNEI. V shed 6 bases and J shed 2 bases, with 7 bases lying between them.

The gene calls are TRBV21-1 and TRBJ2-1; the table's D call, TRBD2, was not checked against the DNA. TRBV21-1 is assigned pseudogene status. The CDR3 spans 16 residues. The CDR3 is CASRMWGLASYNEQFF. The CDR3 nucleotides are TGTGCCAGCAGGATGTGGGGACTAGCGTCCTACAATGAGCAGTTCTTC.

The rearrangement links TRBV6-2 or TRBV6-3 to TRBJ2-1; 9 bases map to TRBD2. Losses at the gene ends were 3 bases for V and 3 bases for J; bases not matched to a gene: 3. Germline V gene data show CDR1 as MNHEY and CDR2 as SVGEGT. CDR3 size: 15 residues. CDR3 sequence reads: CASSYVLAGYNEQFF. The CDR3 DNA is TGTGCCAGCAGTTATGTACTAGCGGGCTACAATGAGCAGTTCTTC.

At least ten counts were recorded for this clonotype. V usage is TRBV9 and J usage is TRBJ2-1; 7 nucleotides match TRBD1. V lost 0 bases, J lost 5 bases, and 8 bases stayed unmatched. Germline CDR1 SGDLS, CDR2 YYNGEE. The CDR3 is made up of 16 amino acids. The CDR3 spells CASSVALRTGHNEQFF. In DNA, the CDR3 is TGTGCCAGCAGCGTAGCCCTCCGGACAGGCCACAATGAGCAGTTCTTC.

The chain couples TRBV29-1 to TRBJ2-7, with 9 bases that match TRBD2. V was clipped by 4 bases and J by 3 bases; unmatched bases: 4. Germline V CDR1 and CDR2: SQVTM, ANQGSEA. This CDR3 region has 13 residues. CDR3 loop: CSVGRGGSYEQYF. CDR3 nucleotides: TGCAGCGTTGGGCGGGGGGGCAGCTACGAGCAGTACTTC.

The V call is TRBV7-9, the J call TRBJ2-7, with D uncertain. V lost 6 bases, J lost 2 bases, and 11 bases lay in between. CDR1 and CDR2 (germline): SEHNR, FQNEAQ (reference sequence). CDR3 length: 13 amino acids. CDR3 sequence reads: CASSINPAYEQYF. The CDR3 coding sequence is TGTGCCAGCAGTATCAACCCCGCCTACGAGCAGTACTTC.

CDR3 bases: TGTGCCAGCAGCCCGACCGGGACAGCTTCCTACGAGCAGTACTTC. It encodes CASSPTGTASYEQYF. The gene calls are TRBV7-6 and TRBJ2-7; TRBD1 agrees at 7 bases. With V trimmed by 5 bases and J by 1 base, 8 bases remained unmatched. Germline lookup yields CDR1 SGHVS and CDR2 FNYEAQ. This CDR3 is 15 amino acids long. Based on the CDR3 plus reference TRBV7-6 and TRBJ2-7, the full variable domain is GAGVSQSPRYKVTKRGQDVALRCDPISGHVSLYWYRQALGQGPEFLTYFNYEAQQDKSGLPNDRFSAERPEGSISTLTIQRTEQRDSAMYRCASSPTGTASYEQYFGPGTRLTVT.